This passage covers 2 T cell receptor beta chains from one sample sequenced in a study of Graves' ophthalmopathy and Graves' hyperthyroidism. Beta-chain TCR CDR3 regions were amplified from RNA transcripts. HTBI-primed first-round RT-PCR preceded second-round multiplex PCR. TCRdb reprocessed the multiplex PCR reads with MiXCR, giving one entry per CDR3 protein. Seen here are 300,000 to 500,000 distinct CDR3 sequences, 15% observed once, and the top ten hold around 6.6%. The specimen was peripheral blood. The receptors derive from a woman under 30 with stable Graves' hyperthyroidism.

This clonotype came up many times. The CDR3 nucleotides are TGTGCCAGCAGTTTAAGTGGGAGCCGAAATGGCTACACCTTC. It codes for CASSLSGSRNGYTF. The chain combines TRBV12-3 or TRBV12-4 with TRBJ1-2; D remains unclear. V was trimmed by 2 bases and J by 6 bases, leaving 13 bases between them. This CDR3 has 14 amino acids.

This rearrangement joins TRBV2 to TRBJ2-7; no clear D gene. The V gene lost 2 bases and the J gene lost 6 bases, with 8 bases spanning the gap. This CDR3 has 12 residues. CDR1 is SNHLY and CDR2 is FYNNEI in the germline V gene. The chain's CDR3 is CASSESTGEQYF. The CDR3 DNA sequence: TGTGCCAGCAGTGAAAGTACGGGCGAGCAGTACTTC.